One and the same sample provided the 9 T cell receptor beta chains below, sequenced in a study of blood T cells in healthy people across ages. Combining a sample-barcoded 5' primer with a J-beta primer mix, a second PCR ran for about 7 to 11 cycles. Each CDR3 protein gets one entry after TCRdb re-called the 5' RACE reads with MiXCR. There are 720,000 or so distinct CDR3 sequences in the sample; around two fifths occur only once, and about 32% lies in the top ten. The sequencing input was blood. Receptors were obtained from a man at least 80 years old in good health.

This clonotype was counted a few times. The rearrangement joins TRBV6-5 to TRBJ2-5; TRBD2 agrees at 10 bases. The trim removed 6 bases at V and 2 bases at J, leaving 6 bases unmatched. CDR1 and CDR2 from the germline V gene are MNHEY and SVGAGI. This CDR3 is built from 15 residues. The CDR3: CASSSTSGAQETQYF. The CDR3 bases are TGTGCCAGCAGCTCCACTAGCGGGGCTCAAGAGACCCAGTACTTC.

V usage is TRBV7-8 and J usage is TRBJ1-1; D remains unclear. Germline V CDR1 and CDR2: SGHVS, FQNEAQ. V lost 3 bases and J lost 0, with 11 bases in between. The CDR3 has 15 residues. CDR3: CASSFTRVVNTEAFF. Here the CDR3 DNA reads TGTGCCAGCAGCTTTACCCGGGTGGTGAACACTGAAGCTTTCTTT.

The V call is TRBV7-2, the J call TRBJ2-7; TRBD2 matches 9 bases. Looked up from germline, CDR1 is SGHTA and CDR2 is FQGNSA. This CDR3 has 15 amino acids. Trimming removed 2 bases from V and 6 bases from J; junction bases left unmatched: 8. CDR3 sequence (DNA): TGTGCCAGCAGCTTAAGAGCGGGAGGTCTCGGCGAGCAGTACTTC. Its translation: CASSLRAGGLGEQYF.

DNA for the CDR3: TGCAGTGCTAGAGACCCAGGACAGGGCTACGGGGACACTGAAGCTTTCTTT. This translates into CSARDPGQGYGDTEAFF. V and J are TRBV20-1 and TRBJ1-1, with 8 bases lining up with TRBD1. With V trimmed by 0 bases and J by 3 bases, 12 bases remained unmatched. Per the germline V gene, CDR1 is DFQATT and CDR2 is SNEGSKA (reference sequence). The CDR3 sequence is 17 residues long.

This clonotype showed up just a few times. This chain uses TRBV20-1 with TRBJ2-7, with D perhaps matching TRBD1 (5 bases). Germline V gene lookup returns CDR1 DFQATT and CDR2 SNEGSKA (reference sequence). The CDR3 spans 11 residues. Trimming took 4 bases from V and 3 from J, leaving 7 bases between them. CDR3 protein: CSAKDNYEQYF. Written as DNA, the CDR3 is TGCAGTGCTAAGGACAACTACGAGCAGTACTTC.

The genes are TRBV20-1 and TRBJ1-5; D might be TRBD1 (5 bases). With 6 bases removed from V and 3 bases from J, the gap between germline ends came to 12 bases. Germline CDR1 reads DFQATT; CDR2 reads SNEGSKA (reference sequence). CDR3 length equals 13 residues. The CDR3 sequence: CSARGQPNQPQHF. CDR3 coding DNA: TGCAGTGCCCGCGGACAACCCAATCAGCCCCAGCATTTT.

Only a few counts were recorded for this clonotype. CDR3 coding DNA: TGCAGTGCTCGACGAAATCTAGCGGGGGGCACAGATACGCAGTATTTT. As protein: CSARRNLAGGTDTQYF. The chain combines TRBV20-1 with TRBJ2-3, with TRBD2 matching over 10 bases. J gave up 1 base and V 5 bases, and 9 bases lay outside the gene matches. The CDR3 loop spans 16 amino acids. Per germline, CDR1 DFQATT and CDR2 SNEGSKA (reference sequence).

As to this clonotype: Mismatch with germline at one junction end may stem from a read error. The V and J genes are TRBV28 and TRBJ2-3; D may be TRBD1 or TRBD2 (7 bases each). The CDR3 has 16 amino acids. The germline V gene encodes CDR1 MDHEN and CDR2 SYDVKM. The CDR3 sequence: CASSFPLQGGYDTRYF. CDR3 bases: TGTGCCAGCAGTTTCCCCCTTCAGGGGGGGTACGATACGCGGTATTTT.

This clonotype was counted many times. The chain uses TRBV4-3 and TRBJ2-1; 8 nucleotides align to TRBD2. With V trimmed by 0 bases and J by 4 bases, 2 bases remained unmatched. The germline V gene encodes CDR1 LGHNA and CDR2 YSLEER. This CDR3 comprises 15 residues. The CDR3 DNA reads as TGCGCCAGCAGCCAAGATAGCGGGGATTACAATGAGCAGTTCTTC. Its translation is CASSQDSGDYNEQFF.